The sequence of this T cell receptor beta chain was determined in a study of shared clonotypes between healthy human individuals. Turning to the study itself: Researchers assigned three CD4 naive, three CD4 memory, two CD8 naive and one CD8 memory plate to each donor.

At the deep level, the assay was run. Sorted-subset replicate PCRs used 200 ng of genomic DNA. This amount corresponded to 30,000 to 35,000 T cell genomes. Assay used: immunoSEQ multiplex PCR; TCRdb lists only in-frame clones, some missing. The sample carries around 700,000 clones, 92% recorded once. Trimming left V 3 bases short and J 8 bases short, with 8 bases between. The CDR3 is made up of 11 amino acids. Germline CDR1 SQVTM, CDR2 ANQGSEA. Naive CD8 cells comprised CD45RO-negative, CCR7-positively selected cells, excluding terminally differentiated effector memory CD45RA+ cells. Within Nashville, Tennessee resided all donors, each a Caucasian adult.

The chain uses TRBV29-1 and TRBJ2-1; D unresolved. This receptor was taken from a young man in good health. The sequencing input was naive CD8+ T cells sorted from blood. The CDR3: CSVESPDEQFF. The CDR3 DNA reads TGCAGCGTTGAGTCCCCGGATGAGCAGTTCTTC.